This is a list of T cell receptor beta chains from one sample in a study of lung T cells in sarcoidosis with Löfgren's syndrome. TCRdb called the reads again in MiXCR, with one record for every CDR3 protein. The data show 20,000 or so distinct CDR3 sequences, less than 25% seen once. Specimen: CD4+ T cells from PBMCs. The receptors were sampled from a human donor with sarcoidosis (Löfgren's syndrome or another form), or a control subject (not recorded which). The CDR3 runs from the conserved cysteine through the conserved F or W. A D gene is named only where the DNA matches it firmly. Size is omitted from some rows. Given values are once, few, many or a class for expanded clones.

>TRBD1|.|TRBV5-6|TRBJ2-7
TGTGCCAGCGCCTCACAGGGGACGACCTACGAGCAGTACTTC
CASASQGTTYEQYF
>.|many|TRBV10-1|TRBJ2-1
TGCGCCAGCAGCGGGACTGGGTCCTACAATGAGCAGTTCTTC
CASSGTGSYNEQFF
>.|many|TRBV4-3|TRBJ2-3
TGCGCCAGCAGCCAAGACGTCCTCCGGGGGACTAGCACAGATACGCAGTATTTT
CASSQDVLRGTSTDTQYF
>.|many|TRBV20-1|TRBJ2-3
TGCAGTGCTAGAGGCGGGACGGATAAGATTATAGATACGCAGTATTTT
CSARGGTDKIIDTQYF
>.|many|TRBV7-2|TRBJ2-1
TGTGCCAGCAGCTCTCGGGTATCCTCCTACAATGAGCAGTTCTTC
CASSSRVSSYNEQFF
>.|many|TRBV7-2|TRBJ1-5
TGTGCCAGCAGACCCGACGGAGCTCCGAATCAGCCCCAGCATTTT
CASRPDGAPNQPQHF
>.|.|TRBV14|TRBJ2-1
TGTGCCAGCAGCCAAGAACCCCTCCACAATGAGCAGCTCTTC
CASSQEPLHNEQLF
>TRBD1|many|TRBV7-9|TRBJ1-1
TGTGCCAGCAGCTTCCAAGCGAGACAGGGGGTTTTTGACACTGAAGCTTTCTTT
CASSFQARQGVFDTEAFF
>TRBD2|many|TRBV20-1|TRBJ2-3
TGCAGTGCTTCGTGGGGTAGCGGGACCTCTAGCACAGATACGCAGTATTTT
CSASWGSGTSSTDTQYF
>TRBD1|once|TRBV6-2/TRBV6-3|TRBJ2-1
TGTGCTAGCAGTTTTAGTGTACAGGGGGCAGGAGAGCAGTTCTTC
CASSFSVQGAGEQFF
>.|medium-sized|TRBV6-2/TRBV6-3|TRBJ2-1
TGTGCCAGCAGTTACTCCATCTTGCAATCCTACAATGAGCAGTTCTTC
CASSYSILQSYNEQFF
>TRBD2|medium-sized|TRBV6-1|TRBJ2-3
TGTGCCAGCAGGGCAACTAGCGGGGCCACAGATACGCAGTATTTT
CASRATSGATDTQYF
>TRBD2|many|TRBV11-3|TRBJ2-1
TGTGCCAGCAGCTCCCGACTAGCGGGAGAAGAGCAGTTCTTC
CASSSRLAGEEQFF
>.|many|TRBV5-1|TRBJ2-2
TGCGCCAGCAGCTTGGGATGGGACGATACCGGGGAGCTGTTTTTT
CASSLGWDDTGELFF
>.|many|TRBV20-1|TRBJ2-5
TGCAGTGCTGAGTACAGCCAAGAGACCCAGTACTTC
CSAEYSQETQYF
>.|many|TRBV29-1|TRBJ2-3
TGCAGCGCCGGTCGGGGCCATGCAGATACGCAGTATTTT
CSAGRGHADTQYF
>TRBD1|.|TRBV7-2|TRBJ1-1
TGTGCCAGCAGCTTAAGAAGCGGGACAGGAAAACTGAACGCTGAAGCCTTCTTT
CASSLRSGTGKLNAEAFF
>.|few|TRBV5-4|TRBJ2-7
TGTGCCAGCAGCCGGGACCACTACGAGCAGTACTTC
CASSRDHYEQYF
>.|medium-sized|TRBV20-1|TRBJ2-1
TGCAGTGCCAATACCCCCCCTGGGCAGTTCTTC
CSANTPPGQFF
>.|few|TRBV3-1|TRBJ2-7
TGTGCCAGCAGCCAAGTTGACTACGAGCAGTACTTC
CASSQVDYEQYF
>TRBD1|.|TRBV29-1|TRBJ2-7
TGCAGCGTCCGCGGGCCGGGACAGGGGGGTTTAGAGCAGTACTTC
CSVRGPGQGGLEQYF
>.|.|TRBV30|TRBJ1-3
TGTGCCTCCTGGGCTGACGAGAGAAACACCATATATTTT
CASWADERNTIYF
>.|many|TRBV28|TRBJ2-4
TGTGCCAGCACTGGGCAGGGGAAAGCCAAAAACATTCAGTACTTC
CASTGQGKAKNIQYF